The rows below give T cell receptor beta chains drawn from one sample of a study of beta chain features in type 1 diabetes. The method was immunoSEQ multiplex PCR; TCRdb's version includes in-frame clones alone and lacks a portion of them. Of 200,000 to 250,000 clones in the sample, around 9.6% are singletons; the top ten hold 0.03% to 0.04%. The sample consisted of naive CD4+ T cells from blood. The origin of the receptors is a woman under 30 in good health. The CDR3 runs from the conserved cysteine through the conserved F or W. The D gene is left open where the match is weak. Rows may omit the clone size; those that give it use once, few, many or a size class.

v_gene,j_gene,d_gene,abundance,CDR3aa,CDR3nt
TRBV29-1,TRBJ2-1,NA,many,CSGGTPLVENEQFF,TGCAGCGGGGGGACTCCGCTTGTGGAGAATGAGCAGTTCTTC
TRBV2,TRBJ1-1,TRBD1,few,CASSGGTDTEAFF,TGTGCCAGCAGTGGTGGGACAGACACTGAAGCTTTCTTT
TRBV5-4,TRBJ2-2,NA,many,CASSLAGVGELFF,TGTGCCAGCAGCTTGGCAGGGGTCGGGGAGCTGTTTTTT
TRBV14,TRBJ2-5,NA,NA,CASSQVTGMMATQYF,TGTGCCAGCAGCCAAGTAACAGGGATGATGGCGACCCAGTACTTC
TRBV5-4,TRBJ2-7,NA,few,CASSRRGANYEQYF,TGTGCCAGCAGCCGCAGGGGGGCCAACTACGAGCAGTACTTC
TRBV5-1,TRBJ2-7,TRBD2,few,CASSHGLANEQYF,TGCGCCAGCAGCCACGGACTAGCCAACGAGCAGTACTTC
TRBV28,TRBJ1-1,NA,NA,CASSSGMNTEAFF,TGTGCCAGCAGTTCAGGGATGAACACTGAAGCTTTCTTT
TRBV29-1,TRBJ2-2,NA,many,CSAVRAGELFF,TGCAGCGCCGTCAGGGCCGGGGAGCTGTTTTTT
TRBV7-9,TRBJ2-3,TRBD2,NA,CASSLATSGSGDTQYF,TGTGCCAGCAGCTTAGCGACTAGCGGGAGCGGAGATACGCAGTATTTT
TRBV7-6,TRBJ2-1,TRBD1,NA,CASSLVSGTGNNEQFF,TGTGCCAGCAGCTTAGTCTCCGGGACAGGGAACAATGAGCAGTTCTTC
TRBV7-3,TRBJ2-1,TRBD1,many,CASSRSGTGGNNEQFF,TGTGCCAGCAGCCGCTCCGGGACAGGGGGGAACAATGAGCAGTTCTTC
TRBV19,TRBJ2-6,NA,many,CASSSSPGANVLTF,TGTGCCAGTAGTTCCTCCCCTGGGGCCAACGTCCTGACTTTC
TRBV29-1,TRBJ2-7,TRBD2,few,CSAGGIAGAYEQYF,TGCAGCGCCGGCGGGATAGCGGGAGCCTACGAGCAGTACTTC
TRBV15,TRBJ1-1,TRBD1,NA,CATSRVNRGRETEAFF,TGTGCCACCAGCAGAGTGAACAGGGGGAGGGAGACTGAAGCTTTCTTT